These 10 T cell receptor beta chains were sequenced from one sample in a study of regulatory T cells in long-lasting Graves disease. Described time point: newly diagnosed GD, antithyroid drugs for less than 3 months. PBMCs provided the RNA from which the TCR library was made. According to the study, TCR beta libraries were built with iRepertoire HTBI primers and CDR3-region Arm-PCR. TCRdb re-called the multiplex PCR reads through MiXCR, storing one row per CDR3 protein. The sample lists roughly 510,000 distinct CDR3 sequences; about 16% were seen once. This same sample was also taken into another study, of T cells in Graves' hyperthyroidism and ophthalmopathy.

Sample: peripheral blood mononuclear cells (PBMCs), taken at new diagnosis, from a patient treated with antithyroid drugs. These receptors originate from a man younger than 35 with Graves disease.

This clonotype was seen ten or more times. The chain carries TRBV12-3 or TRBV12-4 and TRBJ2-3; 15 bases align to TRBD2. The CDR3 contains 17 residues. Trimming took 4 bases from V and 0 from J; bases not matched to a gene: 2. CDR3: CASSWTSGRGSTDTQYF. DNA for the CDR3: TGTGCCAGCAGTTGGACTAGCGGGAGGGGCAGCACAGATACGCAGTATTTT.

This clonotype was counted at least ten times. The J gene is TRBJ2-1, the V gene TRBV2, with a possible D match to TRBD2 (6 bases). V lost 6 bases and J 4 bases, leaving 10 bases between the germline ends. The CDR3 covers 13 residues. The germline CDR1 and CDR2 sequences are SNHLY and FYNNEI. Here the CDR3 DNA reads TGTGCCAGCAGGGACTATTTTTACAATGAGCAGTTCTTC. Protein sequence: CASRDYFYNEQFF.

CDR3 DNA: TGTGCCAGCTTGGGACAGTCCTCTGGAAACACCATATATTTT. This encodes CASLGQSSGNTIYF. The chain couples TRBV6-2 or TRBV6-3 to TRBJ1-3, with 7 bases matching TRBD1. The CDR3 covers 14 residues. Per the germline V gene, CDR1 is MNHEY and CDR2 is SVGEGT. V was clipped by 8 bases and J by 0 bases; unmatched bases: 4.

This clonotype was recorded at least ten times. The chain uses TRBV12-3 or TRBV12-4 and TRBJ1-4; D is uncertain. Trimming left V 4 bases short and J 1 base short, with 10 bases between. This CDR3 comprises 15 residues. This chain's CDR3 is CASSYPVGTNEKLFF. The CDR3 region has the DNA TGTGCCAGCAGTTACCCAGTGGGAACTAATGAAAAACTGTTTTTT.

This clonotype has ten or more counts. This chain connects TRBV5-1 to TRBJ2-5, with D perhaps TRBD2 (5 bases). Germline lookup yields CDR1 SGHRS and CDR2 YFSETQ. This CDR3 has 14 amino acids. V gave up 2 bases and J gave up 4 bases, with 12 bases separating them. CDR3 in amino acids: CASSLSTSRETQYF. CDR3 coding DNA: TGCGCCAGCAGCTTATCAACTAGTAGAGAGACCCAGTACTTC.

The rearrangement links TRBV4-2 to TRBJ2-4; D is ambiguous. The germline V gene has CDR1 LGHNA and CDR2 YNFKEQ. The CDR3 length is 13 residues. V lost 4 bases, J lost 12 bases, and 16 bases lay in between. CDR3 amino acids: CASSRERKTSQYF. CDR3 nucleotide sequence: TGTGCCAGCAGCCGCGAAAGGAAAACATCTCAGTACTTC.

The chain has TRBV18 and TRBJ1-2; 11 positions agree with TRBD1. The CDR3 covers 16 residues. V was pared by 2 bases and J by 3 bases, with 5 bases of the junction left unmatched. Germline V gene sequence: CDR1 KGHSH, CDR2 LQKENI. The CDR3 loop is CASSPSPGQGDYGYTF. The CDR3 nucleotides read TGTGCCAGCTCACCATCTCCGGGACAGGGGGACTATGGCTACACCTTC.

This clonotype was found once. The rearrangement joins TRBV14 to TRBJ2-4; possibly TRBD1 or TRBD2 for D (5 bases each). V shed 4 bases and J shed 0 bases, with 10 bases lying between them. There are 15 residues in the CDR3. Germline V gives CDR1 SGHDN, CDR2 FVKESK. The chain's CDR3 is CASSRAGTAKNIQYF. The CDR3 DNA is TGTGCCAGCAGCCGCGCCGGGACAGCCAAAAACATTCAGTACTTC. Filled out from reference TRBV14 and TRBJ2-4, the complete variable domain reads EAGVTQFPSHSVIEKGQTVTLRCDPISGHDNLYWYRRVMGKEIKFLLHFVKESKQDESGMPNNRFLAERTGGTYSTLKVQPAELEDSGVYFCASSRAGTAKNIQYFGAGTRLSVL.

This clonotype was seen a few times. V and J are TRBV11-3 and TRBJ1-6; 9 bases agree with TRBD1. In germline, CDR1 is SGHNT, CDR2 YENEEA. The CDR3 contains 17 residues. Losses at the gene ends were 4 bases for V and 4 bases for J; bases not matched to a gene: 8. DNA of the CDR3: TGTGCCAGCAGCTACTCTTCCGGGACAGGGTATAATTCACCCCTCCACTTT. This codes for CASSYSSGTGYNSPLHF.

This clonotype was seen a handful of times. The CDR3 here is CASSHRERLTGELFF. The DNA for the CDR3 is TGTGCCAGCAGCCACCGGGAGAGGCTCACCGGGGAGCTGTTTTTT. The rearrangement uses TRBV3-1 and TRBJ2-2, with D possibly matching TRBD2 (6 bases). Deletions cut 3 bases from V and 4 bases from J, with 12 bases between. CDR1 and CDR2 (germline): LGHDT, YNNKEL (reference sequence). This CDR3 has 15 amino acids.